The 9 T cell receptor beta chains listed next were all sequenced from one sample in a study of identical twins. TCRdb re-derived calls from the 5' RACE reads in MiXCR, one entry per CDR3 protein. Found here are hundreds of thousands of distinct CDR3 sequences, over 13% of them singletons; the top ten hold around 8.9%. Sequenced material: memory (CD45RO+) T cells sorted from blood. The receptors originated from a young woman in good health.

This clonotype has ten or more counts. This sequence joins TRBV12-3 or TRBV12-4 and TRBJ1-1; no clear D. Trimming cost V 7 bases and J 6 bases, with 12 bases left between them. CDR3 size: 12 residues. The CDR3 spells CASITNLAEAFF. The DNA for the CDR3 is TGTGCCAGCATCACAAATTTGGCTGAAGCTTTCTTT.

In its sample, this clonotype was seen a few times. CDR3 DNA: TGCAGTGCTAGAGGGGGACAGGGATCCACTGAAGCTTTCTTT. Translation gives CSARGGQGSTEAFF. The chain combines TRBV20-1 with TRBJ1-1; TRBD1 matches 9 bases. The CDR3 has 14 residues. In germline, CDR1 is DFQATT, CDR2 SNEGSKA (reference sequence). Trimming took 1 base from V and 4 from J; bases not matched to a gene: 4.

Only a few counts were recorded for this clonotype. The chain couples TRBV12-3 or TRBV12-4 to TRBJ2-5; D unclear. The CDR3 has 12 residues. Trimming left V 3 bases short and J 4 bases short, with 6 bases between. As DNA, the CDR3 is TGTGCCAGCAGTTTTCAGCTAGAGACCCAGTACTTC. As protein: CASSFQLETQYF.

This clonotype was seen a handful of times. This chain joins TRBV9 and TRBJ1-5; the D gene is possibly TRBD1 (6 bases). The CDR3 runs 15 residues. V was clipped by 0 bases and J by 4 bases, with 11 bases between them. CDR1 and CDR2 from the germline V gene are SGDLS and YYNGEE. Written as DNA, the CDR3 is TGTGCCAGCAGCGTAGGGGGGACACCGAATCAGCCCCAGCATTTT. Translating it yields CASSVGGTPNQPQHF.

CDR3 in amino acids: CASSPGQGMGNEQFF. CDR3 DNA sequence: TGTGCCAGCTCACCAGGACAGGGGATGGGCAATGAGCAGTTCTTC. The V call is TRBV18, the J call TRBJ2-1; 9 bases agree with TRBD1. Germline lookup yields CDR1 KGHSH and CDR2 LQKENI. The CDR3 runs 15 residues. With V trimmed by 2 bases and J by 6 bases, 5 bases remained unmatched.

V is TRBV7-9 and J is TRBJ1-6, with no clear D. Germline V gives CDR1 SEHNR, CDR2 FQNEAQ (reference sequence). The ends were cut back, 1 base at V and 12 bases at J, with 7 bases in the middle. The CDR3 totals 12 residues. The CDR3 spells CASSLESKPLHF. Here the CDR3 DNA reads TGTGCCAGCAGCTTAGAATCCAAACCCCTCCACTTT.

Points on this clonotype: Being one base from a much bigger clone, this may be a read error. The gene calls are TRBV20-1 and TRBJ2-1; 11 nucleotides match TRBD2. Germline CDR1 reads DFQATT; CDR2 reads SNEGSKA (reference sequence). This CDR3 region has 16 residues. CDR3 sequence: CCADRTGTSGYNEQFF. The CDR3 region has the DNA TGCTGCGCAGATCGAACCGGGACTAGCGGTTACAATGAGCAGTTCTTC.

This clonotype was picked up a small number of times. The DNA of the CDR3 is TGTGCCAGTACCCCCCGCGGAGGCGGCGGTAGCACAGATACGCAGTATTTT. This sequence encodes CASTPRGGGGSTDTQYF. The V gene is TRBV19, the J gene TRBJ2-3, with D perhaps matching TRBD2 (5 bases). This CDR3 is built from 17 residues. V lost 7 bases and J 0 bases, leaving 20 bases between the germline ends. The germline gives CDR1 LNHDA, CDR2 SQIVND (reference sequence).

This clonotype was found a few times. The chain has TRBV7-6 and TRBJ2-2; 13 nucleotides match TRBD2. Germline V gives CDR1 SGHVS, CDR2 FNYEAQ. V lost 5 bases to trimming and J lost 3 bases; unmatched junction nucleotides: 12. The CDR3 is made up of 19 amino acids. CDR3 sequence: CASSPGLAGPAHYTGELFF. The CDR3 DNA sequence: TGTGCCAGCAGCCCGGGACTAGCGGGACCTGCTCACTACACCGGGGAGCTGTTTTTT.